This T cell receptor (beta chain) was retrieved from a study of CD8 T cells in ankylosing spondylitis. One entry per CDR3 protein, called by TCRdb with MiXCR from the 5' RACE reads. This table has nearly 350,000 distinct CDR3 sequences, roughly 14% appearing once. The CDR3 is 15 amino acids. Germline V CDR1 and CDR2: LGHNA, YNFKEQ. The V gene lost 0 bases and the J gene lost 4 bases, with 10 bases spanning the gap. The receptor was isolated from a male donor with ankylosing spondylitis or in good health (not recorded which). The sample was blood, either unsorted or a sorted T cell fraction (not recorded which). The chain recombines TRBV4-2 with TRBJ2-1; D perhaps matches TRBD2 (6 bases). The CDR3 loop reads CASSQDRGFYNEQFF. The DNA for the CDR3 is TGTGCCAGCAGCCAAGACCGGGGGTTTTACAATGAGCAGTTCTTC.